The 14 T cell receptor beta chains in this list originate from one sample, sequenced in a study of blood T cell repertoires in COVID-19. Only in-frame clones appear in the TCRdb table, and some are missing; sequencing was by immunoSEQ multiplex PCR. This table holds some 150,000 clones, about nine tenths found once. Sequencing input: peripheral blood. These receptors all stem from a woman aged 60-75 years with active or convalescent COVID-19.

The rearrangement uses TRBV30 and TRBJ2-7; possible D gene TRBD2, 5 bases. CDR3 length: 13 residues. V shed 0 bases and J shed 6 bases, with 12 bases lying between them. Germline V gives CDR1 GTSNPN, CDR2 SVGIG (reference sequence). This CDR3 is CAWSVPGFGEQYF. CDR3 nucleotide sequence: TGTGCCTGGAGTGTTCCGGGGTTTGGCGAGCAGTACTTC.

The chain combines TRBV11-2 with TRBJ1-1; D perhaps matches TRBD1 (5 bases). The germline V gene encodes CDR1 SGHAT and CDR2 FQNNGV. V lost 2 bases, J lost 1 base, and 11 bases lay in between. This CDR3 spans 15 amino acids. The CDR3 DNA is TGTGCCAGCAGCTTATCGGCCGGACAGAACACTGAAGCTTTCTTT. It encodes CASSLSAGQNTEAFF.

The J gene is TRBJ1-6, the V gene TRBV5-1; the match to TRBD1 covers 9 bases. V gave up 5 bases and J gave up 4 bases; unmatched junction bases: 7. The length of the CDR3 is 16 residues. Germline V gene sequence: CDR1 SGHRS, CDR2 YFSETQ. CDR3 DNA sequence: TGCGCCAGCAGTCAACAGGGGGCTGGTTATAATTCACCCCTCCACTTT. Amino acids: CASSQQGAGYNSPLHF.

V usage is TRBV10-3 and J usage is TRBJ1-2; the match to TRBD1 covers 10 bases. Trimming removed 5 bases from V and 4 bases from J; junction bases left unmatched: 16. The CDR3 runs to 18 residues. The germline V gene encodes CDR1 ENHRY and CDR2 SYGVKD. CDR3 nucleotides: TGTGCCATCAGTAAGACCGGGACAGGGGCCCAACAGGCCTATGGCTACACCTTC. Translating gives CAISKTGTGAQQAYGYTF.

The sample holds one count of this clone. The chain combines TRBV7-2 with TRBJ2-7; the D is unclear. V lost 4 bases, J lost 4 bases, and 11 bases lay in between. Germline V lookup: CDR1 SGHTA, CDR2 FQGNSA. The CDR3 spans 13 residues. The CDR3 loop reads CASSSRHEYEQYF. The CDR3 nucleotides read TGTGCCAGCAGCTCGAGACACGAGTACGAGCAGTACTTC.

The chain has TRBV5-5 and TRBJ2-5, with TRBD2 identical over 9 bases. The length of the CDR3 is 15 residues. Germline CDR1 SGHKS, CDR2 YYEKEE (reference sequence). V dropped 0 bases and J dropped 5; count of bases not matched to a gene: 5. CDR3 DNA: TGTGCCAGCAGCTTGGTTGCGGGGGGGCCGGAGACCCAGTACTTC. Protein: CASSLVAGGPETQYF.

The CDR3 region is CASSSGQGVYNSPLHF. In DNA form, the CDR3 reads TGTGCCAGCAGTTCGGGACAGGGGGTTTATAATTCACCCCTCCACTTT. The chain has TRBV6-5 and TRBJ1-6; 11 bases are a match to TRBD1. CDR1 and CDR2 (germline): MNHEY, SVGAGI. J was trimmed by 4 bases and V by 4 bases; bases with no gene match: 3. The CDR3 has 16 residues.

This clone is a singleton in its sample. The genes are TRBV19 and TRBJ1-1; tentative D call: TRBD1 (5 bases). CDR3 size: 17 residues. The germline gives CDR1 LNHDA, CDR2 SQIVND (reference sequence). V lost 0 bases, J lost 1 base, and 15 bases lay in between. The CDR3 spells CASSIDGFGAENTEAFF. CDR3 DNA: TGTGCCAGTAGTATAGACGGTTTTGGGGCCGAGAACACTGAAGCTTTCTTT.

The chain recombines TRBV7-8 with TRBJ2-1; 9 nucleotides align to TRBD2. CDR3 length: 16 amino acids. Germline lookup yields CDR1 SGHVS and CDR2 FQNEAQ. J gave up 9 bases and V 2 bases, and 11 bases lay outside the gene matches. This chain's CDR3 is CASSLSAAGGPGEQFF. The CDR3 DNA sequence: TGTGCCAGCAGCTTATCTGCGGCGGGGGGGCCGGGTGAGCAGTTCTTC.

The chain joins TRBV7-9 to TRBJ1-1; D may be TRBD1 (6 bases). V lost 1 base to trimming and J lost 4 bases, with 13 bases between them. This CDR3 is built from 15 residues. Germline assignment: CDR1 SEHNR and CDR2 FQNEAQ (reference sequence). The CDR3 spells CASSLVGAPGTEAFF. CDR3 bases: TGTGCCAGCAGCTTAGTGGGGGCGCCTGGCACTGAAGCTTTCTTT.

The genes are TRBV18 and TRBJ2-2; D is possibly TRBD1 (6 bases). The germline V and J ends were trimmed by 4 bases and 0 bases, with 6 bases remaining between them. Per the germline V gene, CDR1 is KGHSH and CDR2 is LQKENI. CDR3 length: 14 amino acids. The DNA of the CDR3 is TGTGCCAGCTCACAGGGGGCGAACACCGGGGAGCTGTTTTTT. Translated: CASSQGANTGELFF.

The chain uses TRBV24-1 and TRBJ2-5; 7 nucleotides align to TRBD2. CDR3 length: 15 amino acids. After removal of 3 bases from V and 7 bases from J, the junction contained 10 bases not matched to a gene. CDR1 is KGHDR, CDR2 SFDVKD, per germline. The CDR3 here is CATSDPAGPDGTQYF. CDR3 in DNA: TGTGCCACCAGTGATCCAGCGGGGCCAGATGGGACCCAGTACTTC.

The genes are TRBV7-9 and TRBJ2-1; D uncertain. This CDR3 has 14 amino acids. Germline V gene data show CDR1 as SEHNR and CDR2 as FQNEAQ (reference sequence). Trimming took off 1 base at V and 3 bases at J, with 7 bases between the two ends. The CDR3 DNA sequence: TGTGCCAGCAGCTTAGTGCAGGACTACAATGAGCAGTTCTTC. It specifies CASSLVQDYNEQFF.

This chain links TRBV27 with TRBJ2-3; 13 nucleotides agree with TRBD2. Trimming took 5 bases from V and 2 from J; bases not matched to a gene: 4. The CDR3 has 16 residues. Per the germline V gene, CDR1 is MNHEY and CDR2 is SMNVEV (reference sequence). The CDR3 reads CASSTGLAGTTDTQYF. DNA for the CDR3: TGTGCCAGCAGTACGGGACTAGCGGGAACCACAGATACGCAGTATTTT.